These T cell receptor beta chains were read from a single sample in a study of cytomegalovirus exposure and HLA in healthy donors. TCRdb keeps only in-frame clones here, not all; method: immunoSEQ multiplex PCR. The sample contains around 40,000 clones, about 60% of which appear only once. The sequenced sample consisted of PBMCs. The receptors come from a human donor in good health. CDR3s include the opening cysteine and the closing phenylalanine or tryptophan.

J gene,V gene,CDR3 protein
TRBJ2-1,TRBV11-3,CASSLSFRSSYNEQFF
TRBJ2-5,TRBV5-1,CASSSTGGGETQYF
TRBJ2-7,TRBV2,CASSIQVERPPYEQYF
TRBJ1-4,TRBV6-4,CASSRTVNEKLFF
TRBJ2-7,TRBV2,CASGKGTGGSYEQYF
TRBJ1-6,TRBV27,CASSPQRDKNSPLHF
TRBJ2-1,TRBV30,CAWSATGTGLYEQFF
TRBJ2-7,TRBV30,CAWSPDRGYEQYF
TRBJ2-5,TRBV15,CATSRVPQETQYF
TRBJ2-7,TRBV6-5,CASSPYSGPSYEQYF
TRBJ2-1,TRBV11-3,CASSARDESYNEQFF
TRBJ1-5,TRBV18,CASSPSGAMNQPQHF
TRBJ2-5,TRBV10-3,CATTLAGGKETQYF
TRBJ2-3,TRBV5-4,CASSRRGDTQYF
TRBJ2-7,TRBV7-8,CASSLMGGSSYEQYF
TRBJ1-1,TRBV5-1,CASSLAQGTTEAFF